The 9 T cell receptor beta chains below come from one sample, sequenced in a study of shared clonotypes between healthy human individuals. TCRdb keeps only in-frame clones here, not all; method: immunoSEQ multiplex PCR. In the table there are 2 million to 2.5 million clones, 85% to 95% of which are singletons. Sequenced: naive CD4+ T cells from PBMCs. Sample subset: CD45RA+ positively selected. The receptors come from a young man in good health. Some clones in this sample may be carry-over from other donors' samples.

This chain connects TRBV27 to TRBJ2-7, with 7 bases that match TRBD1. Germline loops: CDR1 MNHEY, CDR2 SMNVEV (reference sequence). V lost 5 bases and J lost 2; bases outside the gene matches: 9. The CDR3 has 15 amino acids. The CDR3 nucleotides read TGTGCCAGCAGTCCACCGACAGGGAGAGCCTACGAGCAGTACTTC. As protein: CASSPPTGRAYEQYF.

This chain links TRBV5-1 with TRBJ2-1; the match to TRBD2 covers 9 bases. In germline, CDR1 is SGHRS, CDR2 YFSETQ. Unmatched junction bases numbered 7, after V lost 4 bases and J lost 5 bases. The CDR3 has 15 amino acids. CDR3: CASSGLAGEHNEQFF. CDR3 DNA sequence: TGCGCCAGCAGCGGGTTAGCGGGAGAACACAATGAGCAGTTCTTC.

The V and J genes are TRBV7-9 and TRBJ1-6; D unresolved. Looked up from germline, CDR1 is SEHNR and CDR2 is FQNEAQ (reference sequence). The V and J ends lost 1 base and 4 bases respectively, with 11 bases between them. The CDR3 has 16 residues. The CDR3, as DNA: TGTGCCAGCAGCTTAGGACCCCACCGGTATAATTCACCCCTCCACTTT. This encodes CASSLGPHRYNSPLHF.

V gene TRBV6-5 combines with J gene TRBJ2-7, with 9 bases aligning to TRBD1. The CDR3 is 15 amino acids. Trimming at V came to 6 bases and at J to 5 bases, leaving 11 bases not matched to a gene. Germline values: CDR1 MNHEY, CDR2 SVGAGI. Written as DNA, the CDR3 is TGTGCCAGCAGACGCACCGGGACAGGGCTTAACGAGCAGTACTTC. It translates to CASRRTGTGLNEQYF.

The rearrangement joins TRBV19 to TRBJ1-5; D unclear. CDR1 and CDR2 from the germline V gene are LNHDA and SQIVND (reference sequence). The CDR3 has 14 residues. V lost 1 base, J lost 11 bases, and 15 bases lay in between. For the CDR3, the DNA is TGTGCCAGTAGTATAGTGGCCGGTGACCGAGCCCAGCATTTT. Its protein is CASSIVAGDRAQHF. Variable domain in full (rest from reference TRBV19 and TRBJ1-5): DGGITQSPKYLFRKEGQNVTLSCEQNLNHDAMYWYRQDPGQGLRLIYYSQIVNDFQKGDIAEGYSVSREKKESFPLTVTSAQKNPTAFYLCASSIVAGDRAQHFGDGTRLSIL.

The gene calls are TRBV7-6 and TRBJ1-2; 7 bases match TRBD1. With 5 bases clipped from V and 8 bases from J, the junction kept 11 bases outside the gene matches. This CDR3 is 14 amino acids long. The germline V gene has CDR1 SGHVS and CDR2 FNYEAQ. The CDR3 reads CASSPGGDRGGYTF. The CDR3 DNA follows: TGTGCCAGCAGCCCGGGGGGGGACAGAGGCGGCTACACCTTC.

The CDR3 loop is CASSQDLDGGYTF. For the CDR3, the DNA is TGTGCCAGCAGCCAAGATCTCGACGGCGGCTACACCTTC. The chain combines TRBV14 with TRBJ1-2; D remains unclear. V was cut by 0 bases and J by 8 bases, with 10 bases left in between. CDR3 length equals 13 residues. CDR1 is SGHDN, CDR2 FVKESK, per germline.

As to this clone: This CDR3 is missing its conserved last phenylalanine or tryptophan, likely due to a read error. It is unclear where the CDR3 begins or ends on the DNA, so no DNA is shown, and the CDR3 is as TCRdb lists it. The gene calls are TRBV20-1 and TRBJ1-2. With termini counted, the CDR3 has 9 amino acids. Germline loops: CDR1 DFQATT, CDR2 SNEGSKA (reference sequence). CDR3 in amino acids: CSARDLLGS.

This chain uses TRBV2 with TRBJ2-5; a weak D match, TRBD2 (6 bases). V lost 5 bases to trimming and J lost 3 bases, with 10 bases between them. Germline V CDR1 and CDR2: SNHLY, FYNNEI. The CDR3 contains 13 residues. CDR3 amino acids: CASSPGVEETQYF. The CDR3 DNA reads as TGTGCCAGCAGTCCGGGAGTTGAAGAGACCCAGTACTTC.